Presented here are 16 T cell receptor beta chains from one specimen sequenced in a study of blood T cell repertoires in COVID-19. Measured with immunoSEQ multiplex PCR; TCRdb has only the in-frame clones, and not every one. Altogether approximately 150,000 clones are present, 65% to 85% being singletons, with the ten largest covering around 9.9%. The sample taken for sequencing was peripheral blood. These receptors all stem from a man aged 70-80 years with active or convalescent COVID-19.

The chain combines TRBV15 with TRBJ1-2, with 7 bases matching TRBD1. CDR3 length equals 16 residues. CDR1 and CDR2 (germline): LNHNV, YYDKDF (reference sequence). The trim removed 5 bases at V and 4 bases at J, leaving 13 bases unmatched. Written as DNA, the CDR3 is TGTGCCACCAGCCAAAACAGGGGTTCTTATCTCTATGGCTACACCTTC. As protein: CATSQNRGSYLYGYTF.

The chain recombines TRBV11-2 with TRBJ2-3, with 10 positions matching TRBD2. Germline V gives CDR1 SGHAT, CDR2 FQNNGV. Trimming cost V 5 bases and J 0 bases; bases outside gene matches: 11. The CDR3 totals 18 residues. The CDR3 region is CASSNWVAGGSSTDTQYF. The CDR3 DNA follows: TGTGCCAGCAGCAATTGGGTAGCGGGAGGTTCTAGCACAGATACGCAGTATTTT. Looking up the rest from reference TRBV11-2 and TRBJ2-3 gives the full variable domain: EAGVAQSPRYKIIEKRQSVAFWCNPISGHATLYWYQQILGQGPKLLIQFQNNGVVDDSQLPKDRFSAERLKGVDSTLKIQPAKLEDSAVYLCASSNWVAGGSSTDTQYFGPGTRLTVL.

This clone was detected only once. This rearrangement joins TRBV5-6 to TRBJ1-1, with 8 bases aligning to TRBD1. The CDR3 extends over 16 amino acids. Trimming cost V 5 bases and J 0 bases; bases outside gene matches: 9. CDR1 SGHDT and CDR2 YYEEEE come from the germline V gene. The CDR3 region is CASRPRTGRMNTEAFF. Here the CDR3 DNA reads TGTGCCAGCAGGCCACGGACAGGGCGAATGAACACTGAAGCTTTCTTT.

V usage is TRBV5-1 and J usage is TRBJ1-2; D is perhaps TRBD1 (6 bases). The CDR3 contains 15 residues. The germline V gene has CDR1 SGHRS and CDR2 YFSETQ. Between the trimmed V and J ends, which lost 0 bases and 8 bases, there was a span of 17 bases. CDR3 in DNA: TGCGCCAGCAGCTTGGGACAGGCCGAAGCAGGGGGCTACACCTTC. This sequence encodes CASSLGQAEAGGYTF.

V is TRBV5-4 and J is TRBJ2-7; 13 bases match TRBD2. V trimming: 5 bases; J trimming: 3 bases; junction bases outside the gene matches: 8. Germline CDR1 is SGHNT and CDR2 is YYREEE (reference sequence). This CDR3 is built from 16 residues. CDR3 DNA sequence: TGTGCCAGCAGTTACCGACTAGCGGGAGGCCTCTACGAGCAGTACTTC. It yields the protein CASSYRLAGGLYEQYF.

The chain is built from TRBV7-2 and TRBJ2-7, with 10 bases that match TRBD1. Germline V gives CDR1 SGHTA, CDR2 FQGNSA. This CDR3 contains 14 residues. V was pared by 7 bases and J by 1 base, with 4 bases of the junction left unmatched. The CDR3 DNA follows: TGTGCCAGCAACCGGGACAGGGGTTCCTACGAGCAGTACTTC. This sequence encodes CASNRDRGSYEQYF.

V usage is TRBV5-1 and J usage is TRBJ2-1, with a weak D call TRBD1 (6 bases). With 4 bases removed from V and 1 base from J, the gap between germline ends came to 15 bases. Germline V lookup: CDR1 SGHRS, CDR2 YFSETQ. There are 16 residues in the CDR3. This CDR3 reads CASSRDTGISYNEQFF. CDR3 DNA sequence: TGCGCCAGCAGCCGCGACACAGGGATATCCTACAATGAGCAGTTCTTC.

This clone was seen once. The chain uses TRBV12-3 or TRBV12-4 and TRBJ1-4; D may be TRBD1 (5 bases). The CDR3 sequence is 13 residues long. The V gene lost 6 bases and the J gene lost 7 bases, with 12 bases spanning the gap. DNA for the CDR3: TGTGCCAGCAGGATGGACACCAGTGAAAAACTGTTTTTT. Residues: CASRMDTSEKLFF.

The rearrangement joins TRBV19 to TRBJ2-2; 10 bases are a match to TRBD2. J gave up 2 bases and V 1 base, and 4 bases lay outside the gene matches. CDR1 and CDR2 from the germline V gene are LNHDA and SQIVND (reference sequence). The CDR3 loop spans 17 amino acids. The CDR3 DNA follows: TGTGCCAGTAGTATAGGTTGGACTAGCGGTAACACCGGGGAGCTGTTTTTT. Protein product: CASSIGWTSGNTGELFF.

This rearrangement joins TRBV15 to TRBJ2-2; D possibly corresponds to TRBD2 (6 bases). The ends were cut back, 0 bases at V and 3 bases at J, with 11 bases in the middle. Per germline, CDR1 LNHNV and CDR2 YYDKDF (reference sequence). This CDR3 has 16 amino acids. The chain's CDR3 is CATSRDRDSYTGELFF. The CDR3 DNA is TGTGCCACCAGCAGAGACCGGGACTCCTACACCGGGGAGCTGTTTTTT. The variable domain in full, with the rest retrieved from reference TRBV15 and TRBJ2-2, is DAMVIQNPRYQVTQFGKPVTLSCSQTLNHNVMYWYQQKSSQAPKLLFHYYDKDFNNEADTPDNFQSRRPNTSFCFLDIRSPGLGDTAMYLCATSRDRDSYTGELFFGEGSRLTVL.

In its sample, this clone was seen a few times. The rearrangement links TRBV5-1 to TRBJ2-7; TRBD2 aligns across 7 bases. The junction had 11 bases not matched to a gene; V was cut back by 4 bases and J by 7 bases. This CDR3 region has 14 residues. Germline assignment: CDR1 SGHRS and CDR2 YFSETQ. The CDR3 here is CASSPGTTAREQYF. The CDR3 nucleotides read TGCGCCAGCAGCCCTGGGACTACCGCCCGGGAGCAGTACTTC.

The rearrangement joins TRBV7-2 to TRBJ2-3; 11 bases align to TRBD2. The CDR3 is 17 residues long. V was pared by 5 bases and J by 0 bases, with 7 bases of the junction left unmatched. Germline V gives CDR1 SGHTA, CDR2 FQGNSA. CDR3 loop: CASSRRTSGLSTDTQYF. CDR3 sequence (DNA): TGTGCCAGCAGCCGTAGGACTAGCGGGCTCAGCACAGATACGCAGTATTTT.

The chain combines TRBV15 with TRBJ1-3; D call uncertain. Germline V lookup: CDR1 LNHNV, CDR2 YYDKDF (reference sequence). The CDR3 length is 13 residues. Between the trimmed V and J ends, which lost 5 bases and 1 base, there was a span of 6 bases. The CDR3 DNA follows: TGTGCCACCAGCTACAATTCTGGAAACACCATATATTTT. It specifies CATSYNSGNTIYF.

V and J are TRBV7-6 and TRBJ2-2; tentative D call: TRBD2 (6 bases). The CDR3 extends over 16 amino acids. Trimming took off 5 bases at V and 4 bases at J, with 17 bases between the two ends. Germline V CDR1 and CDR2: SGHVS, FNYEAQ. This chain's CDR3 is CASSPARASVTGELFF. The CDR3 region has the DNA TGTGCCAGCAGCCCCGCGCGGGCTAGCGTCACCGGGGAGCTGTTTTTT.

V and J are TRBV4-3 and TRBJ1-5; TRBD1 might be the D (6 bases). The germline CDR1 and CDR2 sequences are LGHNA and YSLEER. CDR3 length equals 16 residues. V was pared by 0 bases and J by 3 bases, with 12 bases between. In DNA, the CDR3 is TGCGCCAGCAGCCAAGATAGGACAGCTATCAATCAGCCCCAGCATTTT. Translation gives CASSQDRTAINQPQHF.

The rearrangement joins TRBV18 to TRBJ2-4, with 7 nucleotides matching TRBD1. Trimming at V came to 4 bases and at J to 7 bases, leaving 7 bases not matched to a gene. The length of the CDR3 is 14 residues. Germline CDR1 reads KGHSH; CDR2 reads LQKENI. CDR3 sequence (DNA): TGTGCCAGCTCACGGATCGACAGGGCCAACATTCAGTACTTC. Its translation is CASSRIDRANIQYF.